This T cell receptor (beta chain) was identified during a study of blood T cells in healthy people across ages. The study, taken as a whole, reports: Because donor CMV status was unknown, expanded clonotype changes were possibly confounded. Long-lived donors exceeded aged donors in naive CD4+ cells and diversity. Significant beta diversity loss was already apparent by age about 42, declining roughly linearly.

Note on this clonotype: Its antigen is as yet unknown.

A J-beta primer mix and a sample-barcoded 5' primer were used in a second PCR of roughly 6 to 11 cycles. Every sample returned 2.5 million or more CDR3-containing paired-end reads. One entry per CDR3 protein results from TCRdb running MiXCR on the 5' RACE reads. The data contain over 1,300,000 distinct CDR3 sequences, around 55% of them singletons. CDR3 length equals 15 residues. CDR1 and CDR2 from the germline V gene are SGHTA and FQGNSA. V lost 5 bases, J lost 3 bases, and 7 bases stayed unmatched. The V call is TRBV7-2, the J call TRBJ1-2, with TRBD1 matching 9 bases. The sample was blood. The sequence came from a man between 18 and 35 years old in good health. The CDR3 loop reads CASSVQGAFYYGYTF. The CDR3 region has the DNA TGTGCCAGCAGCGTACAGGGGGCGTTTTACTATGGCTACACCTTC.